Reported below is one T cell receptor (beta chain). CDR1 is KGHSH, CDR2 LQKENI, per germline. The germline V and J ends were trimmed by 2 bases and 5 bases, with 15 bases remaining between them. CDR3 length: 15 amino acids. This specimen comes from a study of blood T cell repertoires in COVID-19. Whole-study context: PBMCs, B-cell-depleted T cells, or T cells were the source of the cDNA or gDNA that made up the material.

Participant ages covered 18 to 89 years across approximately 25 US areas. Using immunoSEQ multiplex PCR, the repertoire was profiled, and TCRdb retains in-frame clones only, with some absent. Of approximately 380,000 clones in the sample, 70% to 90% were seen once. The chain is built from TRBV18 and TRBJ1-2, with a possible D match to TRBD1 (6 bases). The sample comprised PBMCs or T cells enriched from blood (not recorded which). The sequence was collected from a woman aged 18-30 years who had recovered from COVID-19. CDR3 region: CASSPNAQGGYGYTF. DNA for the CDR3: TGTGCCAGCTCACCAAACGCACAGGGTGGTTATGGCTACACCTTC.